The 14 T cell receptor beta chains below were found in one sample sequenced in a study of CD8+ T cells in alopecia areata. Extracted RNA was reverse transcribed, and the resulting cDNA served as sequencing template. Only in-frame clones appear in the TCRdb table, and some are missing; sequencing was by immunoSEQ multiplex PCR. The sample holds 140,000 to 150,000 clones, more than 45% seen once. The specimen sequenced was CD4+ T cells sorted from blood. The source is a human donor with alopecia areata.

The chain employs TRBV27 and TRBJ2-7; tentatively, D is TRBD2 (5 bases). V was pared by 3 bases and J by 6 bases, with 15 bases between. This CDR3 contains 14 residues. The germline gives CDR1 MNHEY, CDR2 SMNVEV (reference sequence). DNA for the CDR3: TGTGCCAGCAGTTTTAGTACTAGTCAGGCCGAGCAGTACTTC. This encodes CASSFSTSQAEQYF.

This chain connects TRBV30 to TRBJ1-5; unclear D gene. CDR3 length: 13 residues. Looked up from germline, CDR1 is GTSNPN and CDR2 is SVGIG (reference sequence). Trimming took off 1 base at V and 4 bases at J, with 8 bases between the two ends. The CDR3 reads CAWSEGLNQPQHF. The CDR3 DNA sequence: TGTGCCTGGAGTGAAGGGTTGAATCAGCCCCAGCATTTT.

The V and J genes are TRBV5-1 and TRBJ2-3, with no clear D. Germline V gene lookup returns CDR1 SGHRS and CDR2 YFSETQ. V was clipped by 4 bases and J by 2 bases, with 8 bases between them. The CDR3 length is 13 residues. CDR3 nucleotides: TGCGCCAGCAGCGCGATACACACAGATACGCAGTATTTT. As protein: CASSAIHTDTQYF.

As for this clone: The junction departs from the called germline gene at one end, perhaps through a read error. This chain joins TRBV30 and TRBJ1-1; 8 positions agree with TRBD1. The CDR3 length is 14 residues. Germline loops: CDR1 GTSNPN, CDR2 SVGIG (reference sequence). The CDR3 sequence is CAWSVLPTQGAASF. For the CDR3, the DNA is TGTGCCTGGAGTGTCCTTCCGACCCAGGGGGCCGCGAGCTTT.

This chain connects TRBV7-9 to TRBJ2-5; D is undetermined. Trimming took 5 bases from V and 5 from J, leaving 9 bases between them. This CDR3 is built from 12 residues. Per the germline V gene, CDR1 is SEHNR and CDR2 is FQNEAQ (reference sequence). The CDR3 region is CASSDPRETQYF. The CDR3 DNA reads as TGTGCCAGCAGCGACCCCCGGGAGACCCAGTACTTC.

This clone was counted between two and nine times. The chain employs TRBV19 and TRBJ2-3, with D possibly being TRBD2 (5 bases). This CDR3 region has 15 residues. CDR1 is LNHDA, CDR2 SQIVND, per germline (reference sequence). V lost 2 bases, J lost 2 bases, and 11 bases lay in between. In nucleotides, the CDR3 is TGTGCCAGTAGTATATCGGGAACACTCACAGATACGCAGTATTTT. It specifies CASSISGTLTDTQYF.

The chain recombines TRBV7-6 with TRBJ2-2; 9 bases align to TRBD2. The CDR3 is 19 residues long. With 5 bases clipped from V and 4 bases from J, the junction kept 17 bases outside the gene matches. Germline lookup yields CDR1 SGHVS and CDR2 FNYEAQ. The DNA for the CDR3 is TGTGCCAGCAGCCCCCCCCTTGGTAGCGGGAGTCTTTTCACCGGGGAGCTGTTTTTT. It encodes CASSPPLGSGSLFTGELFF.

This clone came up a few times. V usage is TRBV30 and J usage is TRBJ2-7; perhaps D is TRBD1 or TRBD2 (5 bases each). V lost 3 bases and J lost 4, with 16 bases in between. CDR1 GTSNPN and CDR2 SVGIG come from the germline V gene (reference sequence). The CDR3 spans 14 residues. The CDR3 DNA reads as TGTGCCTGGAGGGGGCCGGGGTCGCGGTACGAGCAGTACTTC. Translated, it gives CAWRGPGSRYEQYF.

The CDR3 DNA sequence: TGCGCCAGCAGCTTTAGCGGGAGGACAGATGAGCAGTTCTTC. Translated: CASSFSGRTDEQFF. The V call is TRBV5-1, the J call TRBJ2-1, with 10 bases identical to TRBD2. V trimming: 2 bases; J trimming: 8 bases; junction bases outside the gene matches: 4. The CDR3 has 14 amino acids. Germline CDR1 reads SGHRS; CDR2 reads YFSETQ.

The sample holds a few counts of this clone. This chain links TRBV5-1 with TRBJ2-3; 8 positions agree with TRBD2. Trimming at V came to 2 bases and at J to 1 base, leaving 3 bases not matched to a gene. Germline assignment: CDR1 SGHRS and CDR2 YFSETQ. CDR3 length equals 15 residues. The CDR3, as DNA: TGCGCCAGCAGCTTTAGCGGGATGCGCACAGATACGCAGTATTTT. Its protein product is CASSFSGMRTDTQYF.

The CDR3 sequence: CASSSQQYNEQFF. CDR3 DNA: TGTGCCAGCAGCTCCCAACAGTACAATGAGCAGTTCTTC. The genes are TRBV7-9 and TRBJ2-1; D is unclear. CDR1 and CDR2 (germline): SEHNR, FQNEAQ (reference sequence). CDR3 length: 13 residues. V was pared by 4 bases and J by 4 bases, with 8 bases between.

This clone was detected many times. This chain uses TRBV10-3 with TRBJ1-3; D remains ambiguous. Germline CDR1 and CDR2: ENHRY and SYGVKD. There are 15 residues in the CDR3. With 0 bases removed from V and 0 bases from J, the gap between germline ends came to 6 bases. The CDR3 reads CAISESDISGNTIYF. The DNA for the CDR3 is TGTGCCATCAGTGAGTCAGACATCTCTGGAAACACCATATATTTT.

The chain has TRBV6-6 and TRBJ2-7; possibly TRBD2 for D (5 bases). V was shortened by 6 bases and J by 7 bases, with 13 bases between the two germline ends. Germline values: CDR1 MNHNY, CDR2 SVGAGI (reference sequence). The CDR3 runs to 12 residues. The CDR3 loop is CASSPPRTEQYF. The CDR3 DNA follows: TGTGCCAGCAGCCCTCCTCGGACTGAGCAGTACTTC.

The rearrangement joins TRBV10-3 to TRBJ2-7; D may match TRBD1 or TRBD2 (5 bases each). With 5 bases removed from V and 7 bases from J, the gap between germline ends came to 12 bases. CDR1 is ENHRY, CDR2 SYGVKD, per germline. The CDR3 spans 12 residues. The CDR3: CAISTGRREQYF. The CDR3 region has the DNA TGTGCCATCAGTACGGGACGGAGAGAGCAGTACTTC.